This record looks at one T cell receptor (beta chain) sequence and its context. Its antigen is not identified. TCRdb used MiXCR to reprocess the 5' RACE reads, holding one entry per CDR3 protein. The data contain 250,000 to 350,000 distinct CDR3 sequences, 20% of them singletons. These data originate in a study of CD8 T cells in ankylosing spondylitis. Overall study results and limits: Some of the motif variants had earlier been found in reactive arthritis patients' fluid and blood. Fewer than ten highly homologous variants made up a TCR beta motif that seemed to typify ankylosing spondylitis blood.

Per the germline V gene, CDR1 is SGDLS and CDR2 is YYNGEE. The CDR3 has 12 residues. V shed 3 bases and J shed 6 bases, with 7 bases lying between them. The sequenced sample was blood, either unsorted or a sorted T cell fraction (not recorded which). This chain joins TRBV9 and TRBJ2-1, with unresolved D. This clonotype was sampled from a male donor with ankylosing spondylitis or in good health (not recorded which). The CDR3 sequence: CASSEIGNEQFF. The CDR3 DNA is TGTGCCAGCAGCGAAATCGGCAATGAGCAGTTCTTC.